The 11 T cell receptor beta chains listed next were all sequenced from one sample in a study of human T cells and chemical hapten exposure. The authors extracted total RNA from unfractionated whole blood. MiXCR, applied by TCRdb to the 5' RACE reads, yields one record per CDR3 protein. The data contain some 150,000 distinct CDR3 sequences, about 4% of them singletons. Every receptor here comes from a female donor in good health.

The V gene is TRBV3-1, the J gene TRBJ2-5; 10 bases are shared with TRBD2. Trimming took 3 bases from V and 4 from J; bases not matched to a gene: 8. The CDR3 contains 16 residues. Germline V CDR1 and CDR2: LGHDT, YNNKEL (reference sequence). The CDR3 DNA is TGTGCCAGCAGCCATCGAGCGGGGGGGCCCCGAGAGACCCAGTACTTC. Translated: CASSHRAGGPRETQYF.

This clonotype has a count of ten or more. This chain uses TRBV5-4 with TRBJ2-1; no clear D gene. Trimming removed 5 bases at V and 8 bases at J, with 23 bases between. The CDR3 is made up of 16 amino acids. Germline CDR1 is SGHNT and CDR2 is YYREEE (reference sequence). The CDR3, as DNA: TGTGCCAGCAGTTCGGAAATTGAGGTCTTTGGGGATGAGCAGTTCTTC. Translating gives CASSSEIEVFGDEQFF.

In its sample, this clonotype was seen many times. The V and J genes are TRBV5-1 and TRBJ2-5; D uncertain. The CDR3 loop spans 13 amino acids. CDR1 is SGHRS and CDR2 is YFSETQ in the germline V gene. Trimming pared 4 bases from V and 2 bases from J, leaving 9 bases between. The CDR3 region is CASSPRTQETQYF. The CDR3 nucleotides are TGCGCCAGCAGCCCCCGTACTCAAGAGACCCAGTACTTC.

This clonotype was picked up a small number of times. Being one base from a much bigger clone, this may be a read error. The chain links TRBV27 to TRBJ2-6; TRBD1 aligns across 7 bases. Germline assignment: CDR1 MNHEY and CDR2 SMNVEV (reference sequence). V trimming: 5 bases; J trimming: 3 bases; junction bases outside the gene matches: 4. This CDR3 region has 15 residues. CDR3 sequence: CASSPQGCGANVLTF. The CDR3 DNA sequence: TGTGCCAGCAGTCCACAGGGGTGTGGGGCCAACGTCCTGACTTTC.

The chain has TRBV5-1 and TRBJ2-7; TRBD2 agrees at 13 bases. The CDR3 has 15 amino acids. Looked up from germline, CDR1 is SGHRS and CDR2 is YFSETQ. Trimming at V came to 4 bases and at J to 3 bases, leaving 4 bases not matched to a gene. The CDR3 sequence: CASSPRTSGGYEQYF. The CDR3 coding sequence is TGCGCCAGCAGCCCAAGGACTAGCGGGGGCTACGAGCAGTACTTC. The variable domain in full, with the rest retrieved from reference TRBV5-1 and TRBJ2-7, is KAGVTQTPRYLIKTRGQQVTLSCSPISGHRSVSWYQQTPGQGLQFLFEYFSETQRNKGNFPGRFSGRQFSNSRSEMNVSTLELGDSALYLCASSPRTSGGYEQYFGPGTRLTVT.

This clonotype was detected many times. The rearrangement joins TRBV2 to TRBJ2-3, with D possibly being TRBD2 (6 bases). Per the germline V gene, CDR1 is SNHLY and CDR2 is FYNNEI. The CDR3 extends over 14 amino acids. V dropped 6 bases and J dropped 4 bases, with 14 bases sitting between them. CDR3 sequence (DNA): TGTGCCAGCAGGGCGCAGACTAGTGCAGATACGCAGTATTTT. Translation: CASRAQTSADTQYF.

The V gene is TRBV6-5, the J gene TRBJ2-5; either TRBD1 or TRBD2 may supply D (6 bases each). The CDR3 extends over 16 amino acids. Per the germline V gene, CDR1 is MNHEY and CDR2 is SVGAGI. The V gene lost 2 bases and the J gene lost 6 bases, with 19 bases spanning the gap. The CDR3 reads CASSYGPGAVGQTQYF. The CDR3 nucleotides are TGTGCCAGCAGTTACGGACCGGGGGCGGTGGGTCAGACCCAGTACTTC.

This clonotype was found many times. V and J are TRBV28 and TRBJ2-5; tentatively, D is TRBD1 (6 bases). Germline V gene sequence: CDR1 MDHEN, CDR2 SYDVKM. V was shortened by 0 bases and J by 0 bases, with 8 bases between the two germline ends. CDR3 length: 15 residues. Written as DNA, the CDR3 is TGTGCCAGCAGTTTATGGACAGGCGACCAAGAGACCCAGTACTTC. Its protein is CASSLWTGDQETQYF.

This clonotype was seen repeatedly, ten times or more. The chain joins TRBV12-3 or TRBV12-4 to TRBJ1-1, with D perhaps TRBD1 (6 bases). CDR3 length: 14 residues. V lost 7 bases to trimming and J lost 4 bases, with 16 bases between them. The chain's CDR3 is CASTAQGLTTEAFF. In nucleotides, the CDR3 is TGTGCCAGCACCGCACAGGGCTTGACCACTGAAGCTTTCTTT.

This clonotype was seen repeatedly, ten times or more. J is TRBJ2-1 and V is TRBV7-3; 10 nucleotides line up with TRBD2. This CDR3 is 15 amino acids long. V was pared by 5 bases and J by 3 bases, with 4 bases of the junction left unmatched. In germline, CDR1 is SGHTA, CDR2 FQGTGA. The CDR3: CASSPLAGNYNEQFF. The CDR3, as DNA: TGTGCCAGCAGCCCACTAGCGGGGAACTACAATGAGCAGTTCTTC.

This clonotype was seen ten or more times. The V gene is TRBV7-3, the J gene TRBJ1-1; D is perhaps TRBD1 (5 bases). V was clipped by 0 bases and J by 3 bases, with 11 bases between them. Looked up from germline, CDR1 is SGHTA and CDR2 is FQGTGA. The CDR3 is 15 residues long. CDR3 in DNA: TGTGCCAGCAGCTTAACCCCTGGGGGTGACACTGAAGCTTTCTTT. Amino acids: CASSLTPGGDTEAFF.